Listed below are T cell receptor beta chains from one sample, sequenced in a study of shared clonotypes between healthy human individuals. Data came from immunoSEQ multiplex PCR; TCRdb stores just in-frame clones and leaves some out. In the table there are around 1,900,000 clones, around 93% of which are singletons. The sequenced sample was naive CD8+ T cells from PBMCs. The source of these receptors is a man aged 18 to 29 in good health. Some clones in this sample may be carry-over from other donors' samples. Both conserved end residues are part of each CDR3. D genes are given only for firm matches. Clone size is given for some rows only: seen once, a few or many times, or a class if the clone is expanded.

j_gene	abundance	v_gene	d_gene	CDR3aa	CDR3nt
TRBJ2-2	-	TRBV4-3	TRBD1	CASSQDPPTGGETGELFF	TGCGCCAGCAGCCAAGACCCCCCGACAGGGGGTGAGACCGGGGAGCTGTTTTTT
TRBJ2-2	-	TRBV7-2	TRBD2	CGTGAGGYTGELFF	TGTGGAACGGGGGCGGGAGGCTACACCGGGGAGCTGTTTTTT
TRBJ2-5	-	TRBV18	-	CASSPPVLGAEETQYF	TGTGCCAGCTCACCACCGGTGTTGGGTGCGGAAGAGACCCAGTACTTC
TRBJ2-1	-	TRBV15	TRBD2	CATSRDRASGSSNEQFF	TGTGCCACCAGCAGAGATCGGGCCAGCGGGAGTAGTAATGAGCAGTTCTTC
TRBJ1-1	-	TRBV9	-	CASSVGPPGSEAFF	TGTGCCAGCAGCGTAGGCCCCCCAGGGAGTGAAGCTTTCTTT
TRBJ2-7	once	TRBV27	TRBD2	CASSLQLAGVGEQYF	TGTGCCAGCAGTCTCCAACTAGCGGGAGTAGGCGAGCAGTACTTC
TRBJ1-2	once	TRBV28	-	CASSFIGVLGNYGYTF	TGTGCCAGCAGTTTTATAGGCGTACTGGGTAACTATGGCTACACCTTC
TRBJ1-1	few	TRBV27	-	CASGQGWNTEAFF	TGTGCCAGCGGCCAGGGCTGGAACACTGAAGCTTTCTTT
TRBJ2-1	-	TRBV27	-	CASSLRLPYNEQFF	TGTGCCAGCAGTTTGCGACTACCCTACAATGAGCAGTTCTTC
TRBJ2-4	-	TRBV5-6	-	CASSSLEGWAKNIQYF	TGTGCCAGCAGCTCCTTGGAGGGTTGGGCCAAAAACATTCAGTACTTC
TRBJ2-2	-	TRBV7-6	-	CASRGRTGATGELFF	TGTGCCAGCAGAGGTCGGACGGGAGCCACCGGGGAGCTGTTTTTT
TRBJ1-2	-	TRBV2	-	CASSEWSSPGYTF	TGTGCCAGCAGTGAATGGAGCTCGCCTGGCTACACCTTC
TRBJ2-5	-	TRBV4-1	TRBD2	CASSQATSGRAKQYF	TGCGCCAGCAGCCAAGCCACTAGCGGGAGGGCCAAGCAGTACTTC
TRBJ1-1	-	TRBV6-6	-	CASSYPDGSEAFF	TGTGCCAGCAGTTACCCAGACGGAAGTGAAGCTTTCTTT
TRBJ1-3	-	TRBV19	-	CASTQGRGDTIYF	TGTGCCAGTACCCAAGGTCGGGGGGACACCATATATTTT
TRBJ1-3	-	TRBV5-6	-	CASSLDSSGNTIYF	TGTGCCAGCAGCTTAGACAGCTCTGGAAACACCATATATTTT
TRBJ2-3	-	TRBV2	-	CASSEAAWGRGTDTQYF	TGTGCCAGCAGTGAAGCTGCCTGGGGGCGGGGCACAGATACGCAGTATTTT
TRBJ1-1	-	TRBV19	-	CASSFRGGFEAFF	TGTGCCAGTAGCTTCCGGGGGGGGTTTGAAGCTTTCTTT
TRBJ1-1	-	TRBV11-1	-	CTSSLFLGENTEAFF	TGTACCAGCAGCTTATTCTTAGGGGAGAACACTGAAGCTTTCTTT
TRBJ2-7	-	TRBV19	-	CASSPAITYEQYF	TGTGCCAGTAGTCCGGCGATAACCTACGAGCAGTACTTC